This paragraph covers one T cell receptor (beta chain) sequence. The sample is drawn from a study of blood T cell repertoires in COVID-19. V trimming: 3 bases; J trimming: 4 bases; junction bases outside the gene matches: 6. This CDR3 is 15 amino acids long. Germline V gene lookup returns CDR1 KGHSH and CDR2 LQKENI. TCRdb keeps only in-frame clones here, not all; method: immunoSEQ multiplex PCR. This sample has approximately 150,000 clones, with 65% to 85% found just once. V and J are TRBV18 and TRBJ2-3; 8 bases are shared with TRBD2. The sample taken for sequencing was peripheral blood. The receptor's source is a woman in her 70s who had recovered from COVID-19. CDR3 protein: CASSPTGGPADTQYF. CDR3 nucleotides: TGTGCCAGCTCACCCACGGGGGGGCCCGCAGATACGCAGTATTTT. Full variable domain (missing parts from reference TRBV18 and TRBJ2-3): NAGVMQNPRHLVRRRGQEARLRCSPMKGHSHVYWYRQLPEEGLKFMVYLQKENIIDESGMPKERFSAEFPKEGPSILRIQQVVRGDSAAYFCASSPTGGPADTQYFGPGTRLTVL.